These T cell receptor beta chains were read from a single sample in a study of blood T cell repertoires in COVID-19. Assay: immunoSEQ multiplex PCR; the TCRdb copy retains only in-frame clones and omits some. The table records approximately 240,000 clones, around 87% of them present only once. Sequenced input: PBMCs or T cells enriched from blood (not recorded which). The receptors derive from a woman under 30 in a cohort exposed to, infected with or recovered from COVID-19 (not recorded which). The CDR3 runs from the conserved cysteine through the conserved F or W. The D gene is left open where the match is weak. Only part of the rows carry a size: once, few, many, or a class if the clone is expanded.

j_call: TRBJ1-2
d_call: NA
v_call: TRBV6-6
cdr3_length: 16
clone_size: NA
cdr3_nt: TGTGCCAGCAGTTACTACAGAAGGAACGCTAACTATGGCTACACCTTC
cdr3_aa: CASSYYRRNANYGYTF

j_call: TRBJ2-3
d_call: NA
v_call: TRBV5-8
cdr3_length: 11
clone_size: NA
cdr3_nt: TGTGCCAGCACCCCGGCAGATACGCAGTATTTT
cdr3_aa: CASTPADTQYF

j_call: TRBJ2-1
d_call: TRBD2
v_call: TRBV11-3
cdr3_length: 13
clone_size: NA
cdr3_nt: TGTGCCAGCAGCTTGAGTAGGGAGGGTGAGCAGTTCTTC
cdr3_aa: CASSLSREGEQFF

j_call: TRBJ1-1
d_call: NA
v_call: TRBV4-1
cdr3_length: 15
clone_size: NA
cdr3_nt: TGCGCCAGCAGCCAAGAGGGGCCAGGGAACACTGAAGCTTTCTTT
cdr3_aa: CASSQEGPGNTEAFF

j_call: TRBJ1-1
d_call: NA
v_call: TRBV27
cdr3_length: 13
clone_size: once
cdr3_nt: TGTGCCAGCAGTTTATTTATTAACACTGAAGCTTTCTTT
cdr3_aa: CASSLFINTEAFF

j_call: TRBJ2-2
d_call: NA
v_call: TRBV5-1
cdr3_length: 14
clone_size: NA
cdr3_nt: TGCGCCAGCAGCTTTAACACCAACACCGGGGAGCTGTTTTTT
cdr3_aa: CASSFNTNTGELFF

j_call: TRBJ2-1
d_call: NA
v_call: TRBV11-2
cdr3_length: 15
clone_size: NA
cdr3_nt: TGTGCCAGCAGCTTAGACCCTTCCAGCTACAATGAGCAGTTCTTC
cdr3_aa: CASSLDPSSYNEQFF

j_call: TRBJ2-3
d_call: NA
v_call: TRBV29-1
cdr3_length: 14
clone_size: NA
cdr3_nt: TGCAGCGTTGTCGGGGTAGCGGACCGTGATACGCAGTATTTT
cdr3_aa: CSVVGVADRDTQYF

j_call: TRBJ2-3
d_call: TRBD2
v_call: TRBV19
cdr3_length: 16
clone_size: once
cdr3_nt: TGTGCCAGTAGTATTGAGGCGGGGGGGTTCACAGATACGCAGTATTTT
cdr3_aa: CASSIEAGGFTDTQYF

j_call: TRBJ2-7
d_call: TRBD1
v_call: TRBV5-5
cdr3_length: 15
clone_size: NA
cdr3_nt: TGTGCCAGCAGCTCAGGACAGGGTGGGCACTACGAGCAGTACTTC
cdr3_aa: CASSSGQGGHYEQYF

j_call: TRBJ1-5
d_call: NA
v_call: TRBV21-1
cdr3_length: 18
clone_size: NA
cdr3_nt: TGTGCCAGCAGCAAAGGGGCCCGGACAGTTTATAGCAATCAGCCCCAGCATTTT
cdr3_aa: CASSKGARTVYSNQPQHF

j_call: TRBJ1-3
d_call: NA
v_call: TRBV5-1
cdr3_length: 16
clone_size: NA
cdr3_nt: TGCGCCAGCAGCTTGGCCAGGGCAGGGAATGGAAACACCATATATTTT
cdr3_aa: CASSLARAGNGNTIYF

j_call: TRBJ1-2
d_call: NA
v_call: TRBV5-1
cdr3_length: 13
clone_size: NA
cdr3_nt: TGCGCCAGCAGCTTGGGCGGGGACGGTGGCTACACCTTC
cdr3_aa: CASSLGGDGGYTF

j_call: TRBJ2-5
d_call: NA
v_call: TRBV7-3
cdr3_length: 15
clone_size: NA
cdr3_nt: TGTGCCAGCAGCCTTAGGGCAGAGGACTCAGAGACCCAGTACTTC
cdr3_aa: CASSLRAEDSETQYF

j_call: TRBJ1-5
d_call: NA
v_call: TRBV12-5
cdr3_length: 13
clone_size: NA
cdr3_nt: TGTGCTAGTGGCCTTTCGGGGGATCAGCCCCAGCATTTT
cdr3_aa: CASGLSGDQPQHF

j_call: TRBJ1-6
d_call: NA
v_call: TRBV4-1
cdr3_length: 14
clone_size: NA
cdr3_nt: TGCGCCAGCAGCCCAAGGGGGGGGAGATCACCCCTCCACTTT
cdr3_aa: CASSPRGGRSPLHF

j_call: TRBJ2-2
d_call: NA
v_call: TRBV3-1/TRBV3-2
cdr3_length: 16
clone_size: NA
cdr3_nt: TGTGCCAGCAGCCAAGAAGGTTGGGGCCGCGCCGGGGAGCTGTTTTTT
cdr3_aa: CASSQEGWGRAGELFF

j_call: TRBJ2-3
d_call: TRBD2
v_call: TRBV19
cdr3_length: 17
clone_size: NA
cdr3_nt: TGTGCCAGTAGCCTAGGCAGCGGGGGGTTCTACACAGATACGCAGTATTTT
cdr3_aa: CASSLGSGGFYTDTQYF

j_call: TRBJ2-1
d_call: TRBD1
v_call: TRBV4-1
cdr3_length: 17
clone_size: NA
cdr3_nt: TGCGCCAGCAGCCAGACGACAGGGTCTATCTCCTACAATGAGCAGTTCTTC
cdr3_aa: CASSQTTGSISYNEQFF

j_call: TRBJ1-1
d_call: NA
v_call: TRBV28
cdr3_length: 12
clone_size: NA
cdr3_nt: TGTGCCAGCAGCCCAGGGGAGTGGCTCGCTTTCTTT
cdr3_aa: CASSPGEWLAFF

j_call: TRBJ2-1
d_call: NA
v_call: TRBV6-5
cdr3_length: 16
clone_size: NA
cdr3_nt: TGTGCCAGCAGTTACTCCGGACTCGTTGGAGGGACTGAGCAGTTCTTC
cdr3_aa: CASSYSGLVGGTEQFF

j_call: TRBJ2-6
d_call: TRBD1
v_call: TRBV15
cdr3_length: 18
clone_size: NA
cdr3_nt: TGTGCCACCAGCGACTCGGGACAGGGAGTATCTGGGGCCAACGTCCTGACTTTC
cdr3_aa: CATSDSGQGVSGANVLTF

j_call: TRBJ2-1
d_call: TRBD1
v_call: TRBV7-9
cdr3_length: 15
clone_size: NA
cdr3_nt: TGTGCCAGCAGCTGGGGACAGGGCCTTTACAATGAGCAGTTCTTC
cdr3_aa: CASSWGQGLYNEQFF

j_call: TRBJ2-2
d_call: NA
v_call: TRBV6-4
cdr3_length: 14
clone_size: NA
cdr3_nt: TGTGCCAGCAGGGCTAGCTTGATGAACGGGGAGCTGTTTTTT
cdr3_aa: CASRASLMNGELFF

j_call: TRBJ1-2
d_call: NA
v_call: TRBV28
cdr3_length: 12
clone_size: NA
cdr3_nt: TGTGCCAGCAAGACAGCTAACTATGGCTACACCTTC
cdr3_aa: CASKTANYGYTF

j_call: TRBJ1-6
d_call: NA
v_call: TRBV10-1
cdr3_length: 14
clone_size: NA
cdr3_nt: TGCGCCAGCAGTGAGAAAATACTCGGTTCACCCCTCCACTTT
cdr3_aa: CASSEKILGSPLHF

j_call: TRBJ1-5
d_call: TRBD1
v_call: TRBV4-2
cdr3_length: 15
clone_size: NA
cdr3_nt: TGTGCCAGCAGCCAAGCTCAGGGGGCCCGACAGCCCCAGCATTTT
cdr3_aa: CASSQAQGARQPQHF